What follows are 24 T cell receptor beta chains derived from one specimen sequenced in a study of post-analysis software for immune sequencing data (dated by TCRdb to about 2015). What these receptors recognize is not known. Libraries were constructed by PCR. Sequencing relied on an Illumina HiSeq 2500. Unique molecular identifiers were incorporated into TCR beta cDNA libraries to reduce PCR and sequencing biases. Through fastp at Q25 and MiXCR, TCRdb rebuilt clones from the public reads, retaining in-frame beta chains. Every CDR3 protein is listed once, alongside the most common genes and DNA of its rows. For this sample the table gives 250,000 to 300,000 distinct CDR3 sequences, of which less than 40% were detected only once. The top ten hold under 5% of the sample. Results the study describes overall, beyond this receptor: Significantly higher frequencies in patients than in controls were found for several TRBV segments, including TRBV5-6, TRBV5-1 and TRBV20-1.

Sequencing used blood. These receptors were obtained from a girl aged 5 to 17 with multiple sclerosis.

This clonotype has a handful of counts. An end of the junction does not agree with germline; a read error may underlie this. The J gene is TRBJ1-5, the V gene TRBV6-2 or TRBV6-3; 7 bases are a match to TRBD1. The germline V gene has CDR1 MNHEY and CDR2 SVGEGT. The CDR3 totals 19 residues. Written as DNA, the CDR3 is TGTGCCAGCAGATACTCAACAGGGGCAATCCAATATAGCAATCAGCCCCAGCATTTT. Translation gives CASRYSTGAIQYSNQPQHF.

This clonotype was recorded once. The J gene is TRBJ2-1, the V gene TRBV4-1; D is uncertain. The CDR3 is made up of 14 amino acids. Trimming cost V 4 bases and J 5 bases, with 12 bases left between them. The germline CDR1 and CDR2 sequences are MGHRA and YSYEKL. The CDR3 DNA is TGCGCCAGCAGCCCGCTGGGTGAGAACAATGAGCAGTTCTTC. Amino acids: CASSPLGENNEQFF.

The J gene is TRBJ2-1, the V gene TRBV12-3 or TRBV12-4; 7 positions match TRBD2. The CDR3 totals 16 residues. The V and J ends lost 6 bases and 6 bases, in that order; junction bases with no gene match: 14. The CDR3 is CASSPRGLLTANEQFF. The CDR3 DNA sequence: TGTGCCAGCAGCCCTCGGGGACTACTCACGGCCAATGAGCAGTTCTTC.

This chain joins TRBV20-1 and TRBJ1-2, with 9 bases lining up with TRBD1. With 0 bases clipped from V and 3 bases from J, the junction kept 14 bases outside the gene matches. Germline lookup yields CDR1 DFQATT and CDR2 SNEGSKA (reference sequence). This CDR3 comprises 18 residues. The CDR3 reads CSARDRSGTGLNYYGYTF. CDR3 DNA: TGCAGTGCTAGAGATCGGTCAGGGACAGGGCTGAATTACTATGGCTACACCTTC.

The CDR3 sequence: CASSNRQNNQPQHF. CDR3 in DNA: TGTGCCAGCAGCAACCGACAGAACAATCAGCCCCAGCATTTT. This chain joins TRBV5-6 and TRBJ1-5; tentative D call: TRBD1 (5 bases). The ends were cut back, 4 bases at V and 3 bases at J, with 11 bases in the middle. The CDR3 runs to 14 residues. The germline CDR1 and CDR2 sequences are SGHDT and YYEEEE. Combining the CDR3 with reference TRBV5-6 and TRBJ1-5 gives the whole variable domain DAGVTQSPTHLIKTRGQQVTLRCSPKSGHDTVSWYQQALGQGPQFIFQYYEEEERQRGNFPDRFSGHQFPNYSSELNVNALLLGDSALYLCASSNRQNNQPQHFGDGTRLSIL.

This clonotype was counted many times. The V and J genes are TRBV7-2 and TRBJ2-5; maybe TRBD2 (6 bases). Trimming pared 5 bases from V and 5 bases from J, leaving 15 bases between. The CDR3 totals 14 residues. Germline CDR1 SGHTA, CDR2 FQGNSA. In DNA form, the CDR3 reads TGTGCCAGCAGCCCTCGGGGAGGCTGGGAGACCCAGTACTTC. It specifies CASSPRGGWETQYF.

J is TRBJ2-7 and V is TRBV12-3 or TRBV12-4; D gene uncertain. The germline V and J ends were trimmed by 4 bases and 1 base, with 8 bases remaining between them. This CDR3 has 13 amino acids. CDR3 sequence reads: CASSSSFSYEQYF. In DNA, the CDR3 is TGTGCCAGCAGTTCGTCCTTTTCCTACGAGCAGTACTTC.

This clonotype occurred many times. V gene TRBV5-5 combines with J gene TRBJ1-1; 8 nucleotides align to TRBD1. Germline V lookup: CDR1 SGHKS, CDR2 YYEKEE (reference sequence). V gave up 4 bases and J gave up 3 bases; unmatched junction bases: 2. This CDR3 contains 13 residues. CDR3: CASSPTGDTEAFF. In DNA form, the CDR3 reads TGTGCCAGCAGCCCGACAGGGGACACTGAAGCTTTCTTT.

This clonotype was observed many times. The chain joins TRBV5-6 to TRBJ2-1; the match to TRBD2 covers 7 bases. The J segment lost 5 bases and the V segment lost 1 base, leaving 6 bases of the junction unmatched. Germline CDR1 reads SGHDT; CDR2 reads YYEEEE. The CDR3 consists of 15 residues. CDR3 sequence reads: CASSLYTTSDNEQFF. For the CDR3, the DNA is TGTGCCAGCAGCTTGTACACTACTAGCGACAATGAGCAGTTCTTC.

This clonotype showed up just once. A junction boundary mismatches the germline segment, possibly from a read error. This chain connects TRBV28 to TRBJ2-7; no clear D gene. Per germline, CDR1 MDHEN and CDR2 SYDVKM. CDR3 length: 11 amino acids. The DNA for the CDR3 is TGTGCCAGCAGTTCCGGGTACGAGCGGTACTTC. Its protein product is CASSSGYERYF.

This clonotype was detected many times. DNA of the CDR3: TGCAGCGTTGAAGATCTGGCGGGAGGGCGGGGGGACAATGAGCAGTTCTTC. Residues: CSVEDLAGGRGDNEQFF. V is TRBV29-1 and J is TRBJ2-1, with 9 nucleotides matching TRBD2. The V gene's germline CDR1 is SQVTM and CDR2 ANQGSEA. The CDR3 loop spans 17 amino acids. V lost 0 bases, J lost 5 bases, and 11 bases stayed unmatched.

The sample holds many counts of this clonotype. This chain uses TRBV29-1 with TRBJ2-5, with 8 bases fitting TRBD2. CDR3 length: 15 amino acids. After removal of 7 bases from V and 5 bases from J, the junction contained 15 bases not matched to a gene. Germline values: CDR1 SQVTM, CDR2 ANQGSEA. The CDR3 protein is CSAALGGGLWETQYF. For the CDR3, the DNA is TGCAGCGCTGCCCTCGGGGGGGGGTTGTGGGAGACCCAGTACTTC.

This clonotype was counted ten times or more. CDR3 sequence reads: CSAKWTSPEQFF. The CDR3 DNA sequence: TGCAGTGCTAAATGGACTAGTCCTGAGCAGTTCTTC. V gene TRBV20-1 combines with J gene TRBJ2-1; 7 bases fit TRBD2. The J segment lost 9 bases and the V segment lost 4 bases, leaving 6 bases of the junction unmatched. The CDR3 has 12 residues. Germline CDR1 is DFQATT and CDR2 is SNEGSKA (reference sequence).

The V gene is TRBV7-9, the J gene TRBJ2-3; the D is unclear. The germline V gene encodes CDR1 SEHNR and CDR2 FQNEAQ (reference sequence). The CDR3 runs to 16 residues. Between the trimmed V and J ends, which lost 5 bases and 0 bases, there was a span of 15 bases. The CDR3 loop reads CASSPTRLSSTDTQYF. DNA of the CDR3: TGTGCCAGCAGCCCAACCCGATTATCTAGCACAGATACGCAGTATTTT.

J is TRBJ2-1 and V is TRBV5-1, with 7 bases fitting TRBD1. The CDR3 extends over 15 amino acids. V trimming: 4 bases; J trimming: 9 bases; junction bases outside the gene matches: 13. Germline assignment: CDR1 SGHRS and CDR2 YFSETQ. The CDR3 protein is CASSAVGGVRGEQFF. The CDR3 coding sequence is TGCGCCAGCAGCGCTGTAGGGGGCGTTCGAGGTGAGCAGTTCTTC.

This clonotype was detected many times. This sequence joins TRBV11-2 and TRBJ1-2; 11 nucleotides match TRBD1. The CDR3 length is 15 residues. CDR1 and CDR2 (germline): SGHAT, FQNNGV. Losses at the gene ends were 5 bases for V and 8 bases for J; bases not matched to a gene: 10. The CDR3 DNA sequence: TGTGCCAGCAGCCGGACAGGGGGCGATGGAACCGGCTACACCTTC. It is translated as CASSRTGGDGTGYTF.

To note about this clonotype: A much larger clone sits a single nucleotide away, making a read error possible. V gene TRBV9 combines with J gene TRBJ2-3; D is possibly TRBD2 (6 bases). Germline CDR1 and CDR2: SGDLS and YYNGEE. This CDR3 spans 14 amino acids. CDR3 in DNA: TGTGCCGGCAGCAGAAGGCGGGAAGGAGATACGCAGTATTTT. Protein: CAGSRRREGDTQYF.

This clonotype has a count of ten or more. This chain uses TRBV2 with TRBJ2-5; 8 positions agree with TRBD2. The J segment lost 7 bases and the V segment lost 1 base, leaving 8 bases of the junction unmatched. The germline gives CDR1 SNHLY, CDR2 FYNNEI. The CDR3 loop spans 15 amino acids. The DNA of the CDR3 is TGTGCCAGCAGTGAAGAGCCGCGGGAGGAAGCGACCCAGTACTTC. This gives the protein CASSEEPREEATQYF.

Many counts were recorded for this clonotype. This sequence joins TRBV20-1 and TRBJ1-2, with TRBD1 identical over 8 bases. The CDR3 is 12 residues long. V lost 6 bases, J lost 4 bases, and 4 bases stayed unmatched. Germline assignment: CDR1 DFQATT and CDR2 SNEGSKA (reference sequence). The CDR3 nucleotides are TGCAGTGCCAGGGGGCACGGCTATGGCTACACCTTC. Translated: CSARGHGYGYTF.

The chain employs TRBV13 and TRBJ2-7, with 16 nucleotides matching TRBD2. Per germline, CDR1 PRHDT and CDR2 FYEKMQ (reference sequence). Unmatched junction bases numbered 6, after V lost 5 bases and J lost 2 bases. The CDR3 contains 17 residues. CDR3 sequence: CASSRAGLAGGAYEQYF. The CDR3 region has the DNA TGTGCCAGCAGCAGAGCGGGACTAGCGGGAGGGGCCTACGAGCAGTACTTC.

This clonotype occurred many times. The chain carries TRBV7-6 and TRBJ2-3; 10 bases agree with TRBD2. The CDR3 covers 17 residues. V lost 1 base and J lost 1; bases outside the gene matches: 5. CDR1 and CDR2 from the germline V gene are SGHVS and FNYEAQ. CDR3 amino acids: CASSLGSSGGRTDTQYF. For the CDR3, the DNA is TGTGCCAGCAGCTTAGGGTCTAGCGGGGGTCGCACAGATACGCAGTATTTT.

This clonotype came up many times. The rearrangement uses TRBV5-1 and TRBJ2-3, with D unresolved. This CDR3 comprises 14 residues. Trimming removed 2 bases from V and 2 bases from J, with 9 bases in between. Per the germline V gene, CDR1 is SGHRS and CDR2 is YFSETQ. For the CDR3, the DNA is TGCGCCAGCAGCTTCCGACATGACACAGATACGCAGTATTTT. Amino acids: CASSFRHDTDTQYF.

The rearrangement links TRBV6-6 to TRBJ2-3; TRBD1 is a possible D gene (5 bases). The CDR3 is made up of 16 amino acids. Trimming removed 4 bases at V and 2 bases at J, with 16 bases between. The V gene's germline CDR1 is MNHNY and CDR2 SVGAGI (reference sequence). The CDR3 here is CASSSLRGPNTDTQYF. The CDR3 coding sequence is TGTGCCAGCAGTTCCCTTAGGGGCCCCAACACAGATACGCAGTATTTT.

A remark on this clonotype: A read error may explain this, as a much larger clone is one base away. CDR3 loop: CASSASGTGGGLTQYF. Here the CDR3 DNA reads TGTGCCAGCAGCGCCTCGGGAACAGGGGGGGGCCTGACCCAGTACTTC. V and J are TRBV11-2 and TRBJ2-5, with D possibly being TRBD1 (8 bases). Germline V lookup: CDR1 SGHAT, CDR2 FQNNGV. Trimming pared 5 bases from V and 7 bases from J, leaving 23 bases between. The CDR3 length is 16 residues.